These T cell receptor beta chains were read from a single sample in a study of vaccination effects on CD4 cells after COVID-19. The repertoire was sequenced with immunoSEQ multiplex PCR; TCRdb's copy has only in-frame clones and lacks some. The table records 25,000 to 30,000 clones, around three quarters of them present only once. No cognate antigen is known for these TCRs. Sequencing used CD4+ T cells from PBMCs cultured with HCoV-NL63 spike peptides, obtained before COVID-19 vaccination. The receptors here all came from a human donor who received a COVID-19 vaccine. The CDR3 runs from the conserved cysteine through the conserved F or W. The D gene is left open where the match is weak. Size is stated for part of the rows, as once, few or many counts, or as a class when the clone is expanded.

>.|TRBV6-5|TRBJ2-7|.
TGTGCCAGCAGTTACTCCCGGGGTAGGGTCTACGAGCAGTACTTC
CASSYSRGRVYEQYF
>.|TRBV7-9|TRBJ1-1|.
TGTGCCAGCAGCGTAGCCGGGACAGCTTTCTTT
CASSVAGTAFF
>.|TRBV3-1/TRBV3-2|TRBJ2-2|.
TGTGCCAGCAGCTCACTGAGAGGGACCGGGGAGCTGTTTTTT
CASSSLRGTGELFF
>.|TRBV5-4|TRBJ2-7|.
TGTGCCAGCAGCTTGGATCGCTACGAGCAGTACTTC
CASSLDRYEQYF
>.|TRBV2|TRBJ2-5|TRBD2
TGTGCCAGCAGTCGGACTAGCGGGGGGGCCTATGAGACCCAGTACTTC
CASSRTSGGAYETQYF
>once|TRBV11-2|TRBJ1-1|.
TGTGCCAGCAGCTCCGAGGGGATGATCACTGAAGCTTTCTTT
CASSSEGMITEAFF
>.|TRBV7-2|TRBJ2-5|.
TGTGCCAGCAGCTTAGCAGTCCGGGACTCAGGGACCCAGTACTTC
CASSLAVRDSGTQYF
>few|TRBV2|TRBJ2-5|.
TGTGCCAGCAATAGGGACGCCCAAGAGACCCAGTACTTC
CASNRDAQETQYF
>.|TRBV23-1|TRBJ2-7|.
TGCGCCAGCAGTTACATACAGGGACGACTCGAGCAGTACTTC
CASSYIQGRLEQYF
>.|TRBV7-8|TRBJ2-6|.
TGTGCCAGCAGCTTAGCCGGCCGGCCCCTGCGGGGGGCCAACGTCCTGACTTTC
CASSLAGRPLRGANVLTF
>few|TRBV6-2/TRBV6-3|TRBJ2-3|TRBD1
TGTGCCAGCAGTTGGGGACAGGGGATCGCAGATACGCAGTATTTT
CASSWGQGIADTQYF
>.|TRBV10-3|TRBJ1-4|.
TGTGCCATCAGTGAGAGTGCCGGCACTAATGAAAAACTGTTTTTT
CAISESAGTNEKLFF
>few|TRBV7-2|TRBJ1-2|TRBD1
TGTGCCAGCGCCGCGGACAGGGGAGGCTATGGCTACACCTTC
CASAADRGGYGYTF
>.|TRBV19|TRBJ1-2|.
TGTGCCAGTAGTATATCCGCCCGACAGTTCTCCGGCTACACCTTC
CASSISARQFSGYTF
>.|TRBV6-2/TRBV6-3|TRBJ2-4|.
TGTGCCAGCAGTTACTCTGGGAGTAAAAACATTCAGTACTTC
CASSYSGSKNIQYF
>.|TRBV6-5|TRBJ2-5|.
TGTGCCAGCAGTCGCAGGGACTTCACCGTGGAGACCCAGTACTTC
CASSRRDFTVETQYF
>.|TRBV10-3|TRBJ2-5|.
TGTGCCATCAGTGAGTCGAATAGCCTTCTCCAAGAGACCCAGTACTTC
CAISESNSLLQETQYF
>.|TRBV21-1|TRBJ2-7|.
TGTGCCAGCCCCGGGACAGTAAGCTCCTACGAGCAGTACTTC
CASPGTVSSYEQYF
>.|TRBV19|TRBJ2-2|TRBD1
TGTGCCAGTAGGAGCTCCGGGACAGCACGGACCGGGGAGCTGTTTTTT
CASRSSGTARTGELFF
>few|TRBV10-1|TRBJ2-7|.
TGCGCCAGCAGTCGGGCCCTGAGCTCCTACGAGCAGTACTTC
CASSRALSSYEQYF
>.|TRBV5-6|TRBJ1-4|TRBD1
TGTGCCAGCAGCTTGGGGGGGACAGATAATGAAAAACTGTTTTTT
CASSLGGTDNEKLFF
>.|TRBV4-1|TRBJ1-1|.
TGCGCCAGCAGCCAAGACTGGGGCAGTGAAGCTTTCTTT
CASSQDWGSEAFF
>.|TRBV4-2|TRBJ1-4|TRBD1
TGTGCCAGCAGCCACGACTCCGGGACAGGGAATGAAAAACTGTTTTTT
CASSHDSGTGNEKLFF
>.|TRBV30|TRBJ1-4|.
TGTGCCTGGAGTGAGGGGTCGACGGTACGGGAAAAACTGTTTTTT
CAWSEGSTVREKLFF
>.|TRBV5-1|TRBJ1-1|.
TGCGCCAGCAGCCTTGACGGGCCGCCCCCTGGGGCTTTCTTT
CASSLDGPPPGAFF
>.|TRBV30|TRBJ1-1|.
TGTGCCTGTTCAGGGGCCACTGAAGCTTTCTTT
CACSGATEAFF
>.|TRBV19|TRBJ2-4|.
TGTGCCAGTAGTATGTTGGGGTACATTCAGTACTTC
CASSMLGYIQYF
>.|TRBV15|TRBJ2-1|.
TGTGCCACCAGCAGAGAAGTCATCACCGACGACAATGAGCAGTTCTTC
CATSREVITDDNEQFF
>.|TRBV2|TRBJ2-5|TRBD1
TGTGCCAGCCAAGGGGACAGGGTACAAGAGACCCAGTACTTC
CASQGDRVQETQYF
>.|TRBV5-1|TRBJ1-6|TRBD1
TGCGCCAGCAGCTTGGGACAGGGAGGGTCACCCCTCCACTTT
CASSLGQGGSPLHF
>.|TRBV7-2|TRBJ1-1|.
TGTGCCAGCAGCTTAGTAGGTGGGGGCCCGGGCACTGAAGCTTTCTTT
CASSLVGGGPGTEAFF
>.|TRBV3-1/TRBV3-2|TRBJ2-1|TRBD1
TGTGCCAGCAGCCGAAGGTCAAGGACAGGGCCTTTAATGAATGAGCAGTTCTTC
CASSRRSRTGPLMNEQFF
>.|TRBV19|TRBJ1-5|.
TGTGCCAGTAGTTCCGGGGGGGCGCCCCAGCATTTT
CASSSGGAPQHF
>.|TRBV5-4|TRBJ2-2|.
TGTGCCAGCAGCCCTCAACCGGGAGTCTTAGGATTTTCGAACACCGGGGAGCTGTTTTTT
CASSPQPGVLGFSNTGELFF
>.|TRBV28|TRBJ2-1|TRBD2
TGTGCCAGCAGGTTGGGGGGGAGCTCCTACAATGAGCAGTTCTTC
CASRLGGSSYNEQFF
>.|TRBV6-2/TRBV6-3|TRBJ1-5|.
TGTGCCAGCAGTTCCAAGGGACCCCCGGGGACCTATCAGCCCCAGCATTTT
CASSSKGPPGTYQPQHF
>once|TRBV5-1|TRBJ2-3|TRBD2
TGCGCCAGCAGCTTACGATGGGCTAGCGGGAGGAACCTCACAGATACGCAGTATTTT
CASSLRWASGRNLTDTQYF
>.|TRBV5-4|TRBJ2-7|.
TGTGCCAGCAGCTTGGAGCGGAGCGAGCAGTACTTC
CASSLERSEQYF
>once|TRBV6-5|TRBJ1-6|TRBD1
TGTGCCAGCAGTTTCGCCAGGGGGGATAATTCACCCCTCCACTTT
CASSFARGDNSPLHF
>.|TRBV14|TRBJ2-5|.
TGTGCCAGCAGCCGGGACTTACAAGAGACCCAGTACTTC
CASSRDLQETQYF
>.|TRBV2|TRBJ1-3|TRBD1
TGTGCCAGCAGTGACCAAGGGACAGCTGGAAACACCATATATTTT
CASSDQGTAGNTIYF
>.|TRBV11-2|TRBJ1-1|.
TGTGCCAGCAGCTTAGAGCCAGGCCAGAACACTGAAGCTTTCTTT
CASSLEPGQNTEAFF
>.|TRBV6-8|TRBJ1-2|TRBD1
TGTGCCAGCAGTCCGGGACAGTTAGGGGGGGGCTATGGCTACACCTTC
CASSPGQLGGGYGYTF
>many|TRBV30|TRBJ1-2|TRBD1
TGTGCCTGGAAGGGACAGAATAACTATGGCTACACCTTC
CAWKGQNNYGYTF
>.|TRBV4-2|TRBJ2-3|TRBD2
TGTGCCAGCAGCCAAGGGGGGACTAGCGTAAGAGATACGCAGTATTTT
CASSQGGTSVRDTQYF
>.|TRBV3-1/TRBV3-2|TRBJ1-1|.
TGTGCCAGCAGCCATCGAACTGAAGCTTTCTTT
CASSHRTEAFF
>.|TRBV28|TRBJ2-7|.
TGTGCCAGCAACCAGGGATACCCTCCCGAGCAGTACTTC
CASNQGYPPEQYF